The sample holds many counts of the clone carrying this T cell receptor beta chain. Its matching antigen is unknown. This sample is drawn from a study of T-cell reconstitution after alpha-beta-depleted transplantation in children. The CDR3 is made up of 15 amino acids. The germline gives CDR1 LGHNA, CDR2 YNFKEQ. V was trimmed by 4 bases and J by 0 bases, leaving 11 bases between them. This sample's TCRbeta library carried unique molecular identifier barcodes. TCRdb processed the PCR reads anew with MiXCR; each CDR3 protein has one entry. The sample yields under 250,000 distinct CDR3 sequences, around 25% seen once. Study-wide results and caveats: It was newly produced T cells that mostly accounted for T-cell counts and diversity one year after transplant. In some patients, recipient T cells and intrathymic progenitors surviving conditioning explained high day-60 diversity. Reported findings indicate that, about two months after transplant, alpha-beta T cells came from several hundred expanded clones, which were derived from non-depleted graft cells.

The chain joins TRBV4-2 to TRBJ2-3; maybe TRBD2 (5 bases). The sequencing used PBMCs, mostly from graft donor cells, collected 360 days after TCRalphabeta/CD19-depleted stem cell transplant. This clonotype was obtained from a female patient between 2 and 10 years old who had a stem cell transplant for congenital amegakaryocytic thrombocytopenia, so the T cells may come from the graft donor. In DNA, the CDR3 is TGTGCCAGCAGCCGACCACTAGGAAGCACAGATACGCAGTATTTT. It yields the protein CASSRPLGSTDTQYF.